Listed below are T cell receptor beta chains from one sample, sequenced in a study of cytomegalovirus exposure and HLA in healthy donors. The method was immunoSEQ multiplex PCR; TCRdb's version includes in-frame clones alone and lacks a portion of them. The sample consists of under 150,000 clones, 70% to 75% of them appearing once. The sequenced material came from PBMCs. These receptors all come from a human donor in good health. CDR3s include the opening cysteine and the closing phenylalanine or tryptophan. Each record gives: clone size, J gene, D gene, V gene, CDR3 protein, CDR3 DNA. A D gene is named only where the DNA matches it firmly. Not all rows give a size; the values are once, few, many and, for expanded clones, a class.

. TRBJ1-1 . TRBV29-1 CSTDVGASAEAFF TGCAGCACGGACGTGGGGGCATCCGCTGAAGCTTTCTTT
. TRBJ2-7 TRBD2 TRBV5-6 CASSPPGGTSSYEQYF TGTGCCAGCAGCCCCCCGGGGGGGACCTCCTCCTACGAGCAGTACTTC
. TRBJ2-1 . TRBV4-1 CASSQVGLSYNEQFF TGCGCCAGCAGCCAAGTTGGACTCTCCTACAATGAGCAGTTCTTC
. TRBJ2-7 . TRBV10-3 CAISGLGYEQYF TGTGCCATCAGTGGGCTAGGCTACGAGCAGTACTTC
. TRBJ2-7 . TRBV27 CASSFQKPYEQYF TGTGCCAGCAGTTTCCAGAAACCCTACGAGCAGTACTTC
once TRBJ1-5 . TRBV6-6 CASSYAGSFNQPQHF TGTGCCAGCAGTTACGCCGGGTCCTTCAATCAGCCCCAGCATTTT
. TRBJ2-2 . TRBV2 CASSWAERDTGELFF TGTGCCAGCAGTTGGGCGGAGAGGGACACCGGGGAGCTGTTTTTT
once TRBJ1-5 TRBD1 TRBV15 CATSRETGAGNQPQHF TGTGCCACCAGCAGAGAGACAGGGGCTGGGAATCAGCCCCAGCATTTT
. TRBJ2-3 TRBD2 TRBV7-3 CASSLVPSGGTDTQYF TGTGCCAGCAGCTTAGTCCCCTCGGGGGGGACAGATACGCAGTATTTT
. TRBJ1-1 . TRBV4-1 CASSQEGGTEAFF TGCGCCAGCAGCCAAGAAGGAGGCACTGAAGCTTTCTTT
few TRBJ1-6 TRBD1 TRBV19 CASRRTGVNSPLHF TGTGCCAGTAGACGGACAGGGGTGAATTCACCCCTCCACTTT
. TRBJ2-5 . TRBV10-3 CAISTTAGQFSKTQYF TGTGCCATCAGTACCACTGCGGGGCAGTTTTCGAAGACCCAGTACTTC
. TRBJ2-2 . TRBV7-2 CASFGWRTVGSDTGELFF TGTGCCAGCTTCGGCTGGAGAACGGTGGGGAGTGACACCGGGGAGCTGTTTTTT
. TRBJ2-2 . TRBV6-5 CASSYRQGNTGGLFF TGTGCCAGCAGTTATCGACAGGGTAACACCGGGGGGCTGTTTTTT
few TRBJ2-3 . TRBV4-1 CASSQDKNGASTDTQYF TGCGCCAGCAGCCAAGATAAAAATGGGGCCAGCACAGATACGCAGTATTTT
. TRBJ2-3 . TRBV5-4 CASSRDSDTQYF TGTGCCAGCAGCCGGGACTCAGATACGCAGTATTTT
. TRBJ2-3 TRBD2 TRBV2 CASSDGLAGHPPYTDTQYF TGTGCCAGCAGTGATGGGCTAGCGGGGCACCCACCATACACAGATACGCAGTATTTT
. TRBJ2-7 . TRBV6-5 CASSYDSSISYEQYF TGTGCCAGCAGTTATGACAGCTCGATCTCCTACGAGCAGTACTTC
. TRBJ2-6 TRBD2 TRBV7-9 CASSSGGLSGANVLTF TGTGCCAGCAGCAGCGGGGGACTCTCTGGGGCCAACGTCCTGACTTTC
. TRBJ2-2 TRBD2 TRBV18 CASSPIRTSGSNTGELFF TGTGCCAGCTCACCCATCAGGACTAGCGGGAGTAACACCGGGGAGCTGTTTTTT
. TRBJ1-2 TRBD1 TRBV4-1 CASSHTGGDYGYTF TGCGCCAGCAGCCATACAGGGGGGGACTATGGCTACACCTTC
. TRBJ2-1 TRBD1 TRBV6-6 CASSYPTGQAGDEQFF TGTGCCAGCAGTTACCCGACGGGACAGGCAGGGGATGAGCAGTTCTTC
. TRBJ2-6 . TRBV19 CASSRYNGNVLTF TGTGCCAGTAGTAGGTACAATGGTAACGTCCTGACTTTC
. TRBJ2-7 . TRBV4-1 CASSQDGGEQYF TGCGCCAGCAGCCAAGATGGGGGGGAGCAGTACTTC
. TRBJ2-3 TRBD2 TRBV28 CASSLTSGGNTQYF TGTGCCAGCAGTCTGACTAGCGGGGGGAATACGCAGTATTTT
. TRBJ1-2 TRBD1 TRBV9 CASSGDRGRKYGYTF TGTGCCAGCAGCGGGGACAGGGGGCGCAAATATGGCTACACCTTC
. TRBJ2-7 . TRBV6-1 CASSARGSGYEQYF TGTGCCAGCAGTGCCAGAGGTAGCGGCTACGAGCAGTACTTC
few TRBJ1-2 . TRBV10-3 CAISESGAGYTF TGTGCCATCAGTGAGTCTGGGGCTGGCTACACCTTC
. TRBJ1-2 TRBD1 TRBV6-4 CASSDSTGGGYTF TGTGCCAGCAGTGACTCGACAGGGGGTGGCTACACCTTC
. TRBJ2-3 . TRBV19 CASDKTGGVSAQYF TGTGCCAGCGACAAAACAGGGGGGGTGAGTGCGCAGTATTTT
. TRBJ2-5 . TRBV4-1 CASSQEARIETQYF TGCGCCAGCAGCCAAGAAGCCAGGATCGAGACCCAGTACTTC
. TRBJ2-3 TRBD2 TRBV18 CASSPSGGTDTQYF TGTGCCAGCTCACCTAGCGGGGGCACAGATACGCAGTATTTT
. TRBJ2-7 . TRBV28 CASSLPNFYEQYF TGTGCCAGCAGTTTGCCGAACTTCTACGAGCAGTACTTC
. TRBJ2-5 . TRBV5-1 CASSLTTGQETQYF TGCGCCAGCAGCTTGACAACAGGGCAAGAGACCCAGTACTTC
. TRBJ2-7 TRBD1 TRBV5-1 CASTYRDRGRDEQYF TGCGCCAGCACTTACCGGGACAGGGGGAGAGACGAGCAGTACTTC
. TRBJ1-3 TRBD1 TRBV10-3 CAISESTTGVSRNTIYF TGTGCCATCAGTGAGTCGACAACAGGGGTTTCGAGAAACACCATATATTTT
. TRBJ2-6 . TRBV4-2 CASSQDILAASGANVLTF TGTGCCAGCAGCCAAGATATTCTGGCTGCCTCTGGGGCCAACGTCCTGACTTTC
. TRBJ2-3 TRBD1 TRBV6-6 CASRRGQGESDTQYF TGTGCCAGCAGGCGTGGACAGGGGGAGTCCGATACGCAGTATTTT
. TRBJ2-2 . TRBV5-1 CASSKNRVDTGELFF TGCGCCAGCAGCAAGAACCGGGTAGACACCGGGGAGCTGTTTTTT
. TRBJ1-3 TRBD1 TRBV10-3 CAISNRTGGTGNTIYF TGTGCCATCAGTAACCGGACAGGGGGCACTGGAAACACCATATATTTT
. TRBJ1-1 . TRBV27 CASSGWRGPTSYTEAFF TGTGCCAGCAGCGGATGGAGGGGACCGACTAGTTACACTGAAGCTTTCTTT
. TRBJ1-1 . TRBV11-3 CASSGPEAFF TGTGCCAGCAGCGGGCCGGAAGCTTTCTTT
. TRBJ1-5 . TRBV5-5 CASSAGGLSNQPQHF TGTGCCAGCAGCGCGGGAGGGTTAAGCAATCAGCCCCAGCATTTT
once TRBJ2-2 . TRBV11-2 CASSLALGARTGELFF TGTGCCAGCAGCTTAGCTCTGGGGGCACGCACCGGGGAGCTGTTTTTT
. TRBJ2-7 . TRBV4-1 CASSQDWGGGYEQYF TGCGCCAGCAGCCAAGATTGGGGGGGCGGGTACGAGCAGTACTTC
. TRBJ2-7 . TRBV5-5 CASSLINGGGEQYF TGTGCCAGCAGCTTGATAAACGGGGGTGGCGAGCAGTACTTC
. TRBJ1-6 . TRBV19 CASSIQGKSPLHF TGTGCCAGTAGTATACAGGGAAAATCACCCCTCCACTTT
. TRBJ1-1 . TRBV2 CASSPRGRTQGAFF TGTGCCAGCAGCCCGAGAGGACGGACACAGGGAGCTTTCTTT
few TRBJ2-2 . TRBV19 CASSTQNTGELFF TGTGCCAGTAGTACCCAGAACACCGGGGAGCTGTTTTTT
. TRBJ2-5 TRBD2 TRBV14 CASSQTRGGETQYF TGTGCCAGCAGCCAAACCCGCGGGGGAGAGACCCAGTACTTC